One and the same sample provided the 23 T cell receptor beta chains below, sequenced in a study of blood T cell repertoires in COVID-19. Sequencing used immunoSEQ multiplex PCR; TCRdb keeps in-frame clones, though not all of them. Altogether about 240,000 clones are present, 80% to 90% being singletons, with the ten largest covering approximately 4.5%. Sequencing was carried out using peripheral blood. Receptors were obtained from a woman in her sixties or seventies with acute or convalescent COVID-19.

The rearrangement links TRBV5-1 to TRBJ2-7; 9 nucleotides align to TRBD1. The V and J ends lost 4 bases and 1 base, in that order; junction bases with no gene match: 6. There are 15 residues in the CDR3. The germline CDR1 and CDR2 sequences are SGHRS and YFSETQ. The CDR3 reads CASSQGGQGSYEQYF. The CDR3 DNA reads TGCGCCAGCAGCCAAGGGGGACAGGGTTCCTACGAGCAGTACTTC.

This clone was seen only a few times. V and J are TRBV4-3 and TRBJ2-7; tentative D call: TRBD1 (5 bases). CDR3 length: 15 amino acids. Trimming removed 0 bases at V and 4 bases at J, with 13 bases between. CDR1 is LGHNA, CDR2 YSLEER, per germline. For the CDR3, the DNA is TGCGCCAGCAGCCAAGATGGGCCAGGGCCTTACGAGCAGTACTTC. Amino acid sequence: CASSQDGPGPYEQYF.

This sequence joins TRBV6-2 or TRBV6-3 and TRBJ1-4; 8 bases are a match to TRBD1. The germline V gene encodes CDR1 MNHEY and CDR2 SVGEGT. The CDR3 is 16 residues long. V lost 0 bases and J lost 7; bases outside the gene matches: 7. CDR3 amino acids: CASSYSSGTGTEKLFF. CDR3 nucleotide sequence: TGTGCCAGCAGTTACTCGTCTGGGACAGGCACTGAAAAACTGTTTTTT.

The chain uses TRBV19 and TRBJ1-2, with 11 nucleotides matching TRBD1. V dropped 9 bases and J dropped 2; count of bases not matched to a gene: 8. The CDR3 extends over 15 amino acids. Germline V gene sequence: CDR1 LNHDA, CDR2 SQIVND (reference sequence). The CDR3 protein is CASATRDRGNYGYTF. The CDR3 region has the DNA TGTGCCAGCGCTACCAGGGACAGGGGGAACTATGGCTACACCTTC.

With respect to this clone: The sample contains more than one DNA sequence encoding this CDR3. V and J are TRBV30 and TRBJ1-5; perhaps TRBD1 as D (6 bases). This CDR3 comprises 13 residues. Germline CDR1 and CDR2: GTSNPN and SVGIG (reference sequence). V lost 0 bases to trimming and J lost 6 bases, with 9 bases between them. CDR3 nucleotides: TGTGCCTGGAGTGTACTCAGGGGTCAGCCCCAGCATTTT. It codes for CAWSVLRGQPQHF.

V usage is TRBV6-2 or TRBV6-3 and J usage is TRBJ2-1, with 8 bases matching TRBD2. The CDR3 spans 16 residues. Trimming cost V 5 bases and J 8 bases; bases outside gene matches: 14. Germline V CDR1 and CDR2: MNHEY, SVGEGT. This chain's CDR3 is CASSVGLRGGGDEQFF. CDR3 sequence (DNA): TGTGCCAGCAGTGTTGGTCTTCGGGGGGGCGGCGATGAGCAGTTCTTC.

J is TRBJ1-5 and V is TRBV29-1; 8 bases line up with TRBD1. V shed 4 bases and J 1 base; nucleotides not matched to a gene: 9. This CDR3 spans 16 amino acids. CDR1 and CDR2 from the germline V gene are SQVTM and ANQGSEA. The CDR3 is CSVGTGSSGSNQPQHF. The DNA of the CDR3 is TGCAGCGTTGGGACAGGGTCAAGCGGGAGCAATCAGCCCCAGCATTTT.

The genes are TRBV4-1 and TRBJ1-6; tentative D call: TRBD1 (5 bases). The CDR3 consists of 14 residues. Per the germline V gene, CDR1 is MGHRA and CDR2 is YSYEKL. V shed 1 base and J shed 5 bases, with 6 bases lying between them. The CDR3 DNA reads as TGCGCCAGCAGCCAAGTGACAGATAATTCACCCCTCCACTTT. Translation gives CASSQVTDNSPLHF.

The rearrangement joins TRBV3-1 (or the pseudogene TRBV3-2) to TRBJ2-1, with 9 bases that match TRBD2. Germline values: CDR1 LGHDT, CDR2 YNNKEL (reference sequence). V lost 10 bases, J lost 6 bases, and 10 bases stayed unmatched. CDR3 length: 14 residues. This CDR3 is CAIYPGLARNEQFF. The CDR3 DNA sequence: TGTGCCATCTACCCGGGACTAGCTCGCAATGAGCAGTTCTTC.

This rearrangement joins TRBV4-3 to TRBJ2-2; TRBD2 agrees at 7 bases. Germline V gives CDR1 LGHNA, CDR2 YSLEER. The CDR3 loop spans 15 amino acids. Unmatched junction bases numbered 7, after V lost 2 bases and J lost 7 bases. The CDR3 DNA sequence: TGCGCCAGCAGCCAACTACCAGCGGGGATCGGGGAGCTGTTTTTT. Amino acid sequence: CASSQLPAGIGELFF.

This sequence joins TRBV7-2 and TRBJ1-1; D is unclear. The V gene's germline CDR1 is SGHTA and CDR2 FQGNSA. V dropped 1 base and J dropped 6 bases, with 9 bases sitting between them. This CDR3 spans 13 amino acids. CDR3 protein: CASSLGRVAEAFF. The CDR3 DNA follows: TGTGCCAGCAGCTTAGGGCGGGTAGCTGAAGCTTTCTTT. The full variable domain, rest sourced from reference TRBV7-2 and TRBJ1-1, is GAGVSQSPSNKVTEKGKDVELRCDPISGHTALYWYRQSLGQGLEFLIYFQGNSAPDKSGLPSDRFSAERTGGSVSTLTIQRTQQEDSAVYLCASSLGRVAEAFFGQGTRLTVV.

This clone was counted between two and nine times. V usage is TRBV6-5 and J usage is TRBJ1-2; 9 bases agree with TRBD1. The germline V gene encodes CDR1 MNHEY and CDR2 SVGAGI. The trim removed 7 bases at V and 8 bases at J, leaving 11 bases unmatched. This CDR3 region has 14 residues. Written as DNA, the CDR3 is TGTGCCAGCATCCTAGCACAGGGGGCTGGGGGCTACACCTTC. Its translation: CASILAQGAGGYTF.

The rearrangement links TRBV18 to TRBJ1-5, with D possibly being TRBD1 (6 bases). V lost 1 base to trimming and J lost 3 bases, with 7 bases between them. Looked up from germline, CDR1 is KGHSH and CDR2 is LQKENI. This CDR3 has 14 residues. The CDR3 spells CASSPRDNNQPQHF. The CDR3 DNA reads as TGTGCCAGCTCACCACGGGACAACAATCAGCCCCAGCATTTT.

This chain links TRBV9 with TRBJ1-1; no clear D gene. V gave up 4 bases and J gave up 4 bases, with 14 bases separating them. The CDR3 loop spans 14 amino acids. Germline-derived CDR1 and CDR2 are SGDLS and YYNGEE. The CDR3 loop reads CASSPGGVSTEAFF. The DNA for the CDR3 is TGTGCCAGCAGCCCCGGCGGGGTGAGCACTGAAGCTTTCTTT.

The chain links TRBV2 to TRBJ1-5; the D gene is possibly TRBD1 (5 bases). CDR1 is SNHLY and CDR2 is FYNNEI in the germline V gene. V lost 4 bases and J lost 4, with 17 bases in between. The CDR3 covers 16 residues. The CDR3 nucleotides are TGTGCCAGCAGTGGAATTAGCGGGGCCCGGAATCAGCCCCAGCATTTT. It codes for CASSGISGARNQPQHF.

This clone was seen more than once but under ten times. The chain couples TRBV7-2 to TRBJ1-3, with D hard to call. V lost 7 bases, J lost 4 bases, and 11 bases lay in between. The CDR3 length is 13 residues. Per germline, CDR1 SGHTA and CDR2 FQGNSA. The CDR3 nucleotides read TGTGCCAGCAACTTGGAACAGGGAAACACCATATATTTT. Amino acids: CASNLEQGNTIYF. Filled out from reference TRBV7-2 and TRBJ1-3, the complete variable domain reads GAGVSQSPSNKVTEKGKDVELRCDPISGHTALYWYRQSLGQGLEFLIYFQGNSAPDKSGLPSDRFSAERTGGSVSTLTIQRTQQEDSAVYLCASNLEQGNTIYFGEGSWLTVV.

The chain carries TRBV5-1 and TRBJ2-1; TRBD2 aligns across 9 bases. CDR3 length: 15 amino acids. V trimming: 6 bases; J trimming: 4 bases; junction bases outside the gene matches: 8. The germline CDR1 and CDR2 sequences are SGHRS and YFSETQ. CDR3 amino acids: CASTTGGGAYNEQFF. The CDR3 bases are TGCGCCAGCACCACGGGCGGGGGGGCGTACAATGAGCAGTTCTTC. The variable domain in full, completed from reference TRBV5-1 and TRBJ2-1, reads KAGVTQTPRYLIKTRGQQVTLSCSPISGHRSVSWYQQTPGQGLQFLFEYFSETQRNKGNFPGRFSGRQFSNSRSEMNVSTLELGDSALYLCASTTGGGAYNEQFFGPGTRLTVL.

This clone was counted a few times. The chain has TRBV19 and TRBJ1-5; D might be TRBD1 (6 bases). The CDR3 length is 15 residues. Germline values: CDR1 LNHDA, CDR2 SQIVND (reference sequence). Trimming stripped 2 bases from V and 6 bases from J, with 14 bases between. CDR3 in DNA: TGTGCCAGTAGTATACAACAGGGTCCGGGTCAGCCCCAGCATTTT. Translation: CASSIQQGPGQPQHF.

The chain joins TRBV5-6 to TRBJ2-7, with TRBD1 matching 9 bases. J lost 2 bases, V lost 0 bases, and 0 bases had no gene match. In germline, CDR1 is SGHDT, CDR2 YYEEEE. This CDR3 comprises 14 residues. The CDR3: CASSLGTGAYEQYF. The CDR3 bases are TGTGCCAGCAGCTTGGGGACAGGGGCCTACGAGCAGTACTTC.

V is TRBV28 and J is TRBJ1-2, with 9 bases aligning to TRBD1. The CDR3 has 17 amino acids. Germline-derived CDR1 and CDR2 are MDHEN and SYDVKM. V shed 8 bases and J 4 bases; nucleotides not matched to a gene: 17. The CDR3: CASLGQGRSPSPYGYTF. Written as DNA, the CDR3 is TGTGCCAGCTTGGGACAGGGACGATCTCCGTCGCCCTATGGCTACACCTTC.

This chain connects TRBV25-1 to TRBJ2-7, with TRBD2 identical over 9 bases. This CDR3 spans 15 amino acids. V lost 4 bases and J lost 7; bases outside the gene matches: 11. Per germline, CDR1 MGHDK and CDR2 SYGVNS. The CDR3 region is CASSGLAGTLGEQYF. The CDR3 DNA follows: TGTGCCAGCAGTGGGCTAGCGGGAACCCTGGGAGAGCAGTACTTC.

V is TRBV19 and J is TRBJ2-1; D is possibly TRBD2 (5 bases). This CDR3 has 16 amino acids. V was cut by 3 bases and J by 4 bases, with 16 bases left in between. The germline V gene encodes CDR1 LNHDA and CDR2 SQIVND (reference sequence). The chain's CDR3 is CASSILAGRNYNEQFF. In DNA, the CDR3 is TGTGCCAGTAGTATTCTTGCGGGCAGGAATTACAATGAGCAGTTCTTC.

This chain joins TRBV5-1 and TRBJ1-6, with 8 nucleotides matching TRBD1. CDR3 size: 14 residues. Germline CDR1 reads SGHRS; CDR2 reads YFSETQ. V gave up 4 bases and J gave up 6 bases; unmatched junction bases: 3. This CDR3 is CASSHGQGNSPLHF. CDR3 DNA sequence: TGCGCCAGCAGCCATGGACAGGGTAATTCACCCCTCCACTTT.